This entry describes one T cell receptor beta chain. The antigen is not known. This specimen comes from a study of cytomegalovirus exposure and HLA in healthy donors. General study points: The investigators catalogued some 150 TCR beta chains as cytomegalovirus-associated.

The CDR3 runs to 17 residues. The V end was cut by 0 bases, the J end by 2 bases, with 17 bases between. Germline V gives CDR1 SGDLS, CDR2 YYNGEE. The donors were in the approximately 130-subject validation cohort; that cohort was separate from the approximately 670-subject first cohort. TCRdb's copy holds only in-frame clones and misses some; the assay was immunoSEQ multiplex PCR. This sample has 350,000 or so clones, with 75% to 90% found just once. This chain joins TRBV9 and TRBJ2-5; maybe TRBD2 (5 bases). This TCR derives from a woman under 30 in good health and CMV-seronegative. The material sequenced was PBMCs. CDR3 residues: CASSVASRGPSQETQYF. The CDR3 DNA reads TGTGCCAGCAGCGTAGCGTCCCGCGGGCCGAGTCAAGAGACCCAGTACTTC.